The 16 T cell receptor beta chains reported below all come from one sample, sequenced in a study of T-cell reconstitution after alpha-beta-depleted transplantation in children. The TCRbeta library was prepared with unique molecular identifiers. TCRdb reprocessed the PCR reads via MiXCR and lists one record per CDR3 protein. The profile shows some 390,000 distinct CDR3 sequences, roughly 22% of them singletons. This material consisted of PBMCs from the stem cell graft donor, taken from the stem cell graft. The receptors here all came from a human donor who donated a stem cell graft to a child with acute myeloid leukemia.

This clonotype has more than one count but fewer than ten. The CDR3 nucleotides are TGTGCCAGCAGCCTACAGGCAGCTTCTAGCTCCTACGAGCAGTACTTC. Its translation: CASSLQAASSSYEQYF. The V call is TRBV5-6, the J call TRBJ2-7; weak D call: TRBD1 (5 bases). The CDR3 contains 16 residues. Between the trimmed V and J ends, which lost 4 bases and 0 bases, there was a span of 17 bases. Germline V lookup: CDR1 SGHDT, CDR2 YYEEEE.

The chain combines TRBV24-1 with TRBJ2-1; 9 bases fit TRBD1. With 9 bases clipped from V and 4 bases from J, the junction kept 3 bases outside the gene matches. This CDR3 is 13 amino acids long. Germline V CDR1 and CDR2: KGHDR, SFDVKD. This chain's CDR3 is CATGGTGYNEQFF. In nucleotides, the CDR3 is TGTGCCACCGGAGGGACAGGGTACAATGAGCAGTTCTTC.

CDR3 nucleotides: TGTGCCAGCAGTCCCCCTAGCGGCCTATACAATGAGCAGTTCTTC. Translated: CASSPPSGLYNEQFF. V is TRBV12-3 or TRBV12-4 and J is TRBJ2-1; TRBD2 aligns across 7 bases. J was trimmed by 4 bases and V by 5 bases; bases with no gene match: 8. The CDR3 runs 15 residues.

V is TRBV6-1 and J is TRBJ1-5; D ambiguous. CDR1 and CDR2 (germline): MNHNS, SASEGT. V was shortened by 5 bases and J by 0 bases, with 11 bases between the two germline ends. CDR3 size: 15 residues. The CDR3 here is CASSKGGDSNQPQHF. The DNA of the CDR3 is TGTGCCAGCAGTAAGGGAGGAGATAGCAATCAGCCCCAGCATTTT.

This sequence joins TRBV10-3 and TRBJ2-3; the match to TRBD1 covers 9 bases. Germline values: CDR1 ENHRY, CDR2 SYGVKD. V lost 3 bases to trimming and J lost 7 bases; unmatched junction nucleotides: 5. The CDR3 loop spans 14 amino acids. CDR3 sequence (DNA): TGTGCCATCAGTGACGTGGGACAGGGAAATACGCAGTATTTT. Translation: CAISDVGQGNTQYF.

This sequence joins TRBV7-2 and TRBJ2-7; D uncertain. Germline values: CDR1 SGHTA, CDR2 FQGNSA. The CDR3 length is 15 residues. V dropped 2 bases and J dropped 2 bases, with 13 bases sitting between them. The CDR3 here is CASSLIGRQAYEQYF. DNA for the CDR3: TGTGCCAGCAGCTTAATCGGCAGGCAAGCCTACGAGCAGTACTTC.

The chain uses TRBV28 and TRBJ1-2, with D perhaps TRBD1 (5 bases). CDR3 length equals 13 residues. Trimming removed 7 bases at V and 4 bases at J, with 13 bases between. Germline CDR1 is MDHEN and CDR2 is SYDVKM. CDR3 loop: CASTPRALYGYTF. The CDR3 nucleotides are TGTGCCAGCACCCCCAGGGCTCTCTATGGCTACACCTTC.

CDR3 in DNA: TGCAGTGCCAACCCCCTAAGATCGCGGGAGGGCCAAGAGACCCAGTACTTC. Its translation: CSANPLRSREGQETQYF. This chain uses TRBV20-1 with TRBJ2-5; 9 bases map to TRBD2. This CDR3 spans 17 amino acids. Unmatched junction bases numbered 15, after V lost 6 bases and J lost 1 base. Germline CDR1 reads DFQATT; CDR2 reads SNEGSKA (reference sequence).

The chain uses TRBV4-1 and TRBJ2-5, with TRBD1 matching 8 bases. Per germline, CDR1 MGHRA and CDR2 YSYEKL. After removal of 1 base from V and 7 bases from J, the junction contained 8 bases not matched to a gene. This CDR3 has 15 residues. The CDR3 spells CASSQGKTGAVTQYF. CDR3 DNA: TGCGCCAGCAGCCAAGGGAAGACAGGGGCTGTGACCCAGTACTTC.

This clonotype was counted a few times. The chain links TRBV5-1 to TRBJ2-3; D might be TRBD1 (6 bases). V was pared by 5 bases and J by 2 bases, with 12 bases between. The germline V gene has CDR1 SGHRS and CDR2 YFSETQ. The CDR3 is 14 residues long. CDR3 DNA sequence: TGCGCCAGCAGTCAAGGACAGACCACAGATACGCAGTATTTT. Protein: CASSQGQTTDTQYF.

This clonotype was recorded a few times. V usage is TRBV5-1 and J usage is TRBJ2-1; 7 bases line up with TRBD2. Germline lookup yields CDR1 SGHRS and CDR2 YFSETQ. Germline trimming cut 1 base from V and 2 bases from J; bases unmatched to any gene: 6. This CDR3 comprises 16 residues. CDR3 sequence reads: CASSLTASGTYNEQFF. The CDR3 nucleotides read TGCGCCAGCAGCTTGACGGCTAGCGGTACCTACAATGAGCAGTTCTTC.

In its sample, this clonotype was seen a few times. This chain uses TRBV12-3 or TRBV12-4 with TRBJ2-3, with D unclear. V lost 6 bases to trimming and J lost 0 bases, with 13 bases between them. There are 15 residues in the CDR3. The CDR3 DNA reads as TGTGCCAGCAGCCCCTCTGGGCCCAGCACAGATACGCAGTATTTT. The encoded protein is CASSPSGPSTDTQYF.

In this sample, this clonotype turned up many times. V gene TRBV29-1 combines with J gene TRBJ2-1; TRBD2 matches at 10 bases. CDR1 is SQVTM, CDR2 ANQGSEA, per germline. The CDR3 length is 14 residues. V was clipped by 4 bases and J by 6 bases; unmatched bases: 6. The chain's CDR3 is CSVGPSGRTNEQFF. For the CDR3, the DNA is TGCAGCGTTGGGCCTAGCGGGAGAACCAATGAGCAGTTCTTC.

The V gene is TRBV9, the J gene TRBJ2-7, with 8 bases lining up with TRBD2. Per germline, CDR1 SGDLS and CDR2 YYNGEE. This CDR3 region has 19 residues. V dropped 2 bases and J dropped 1; count of bases not matched to a gene: 17. CDR3 sequence reads: CASSVPLGGHRGRSYEQYF. For the CDR3, the DNA is TGTGCCAGCAGCGTCCCTCTGGGGGGCCATCGCGGGAGGTCCTACGAGCAGTACTTC. The full variable domain, in which reference TRBV9 and TRBJ2-7 provide the parts outside the CDR3, is DSGVTQTPKHLITATGQRVTLRCSPRSGDLSVYWYQQSLDQGLQFLIQYYNGEERAKGNILERFSAQQFPDLHSELNLSSLELGDSALYFCASSVPLGGHRGRSYEQYFGPGTRLTVT.

The chain joins TRBV29-1 to TRBJ1-1, with D perhaps TRBD1 (5 bases). With 4 bases removed from V and 5 bases from J, the gap between germline ends came to 11 bases. In germline, CDR1 is SQVTM, CDR2 ANQGSEA. The CDR3 runs 12 residues. This CDR3 is CSVAAGRTEAFF. The DNA for the CDR3 is TGCAGCGTTGCAGCAGGGAGGACTGAAGCTTTCTTT.

The rearrangement uses TRBV29-1 and TRBJ2-1, with TRBD2 as a possible D gene (6 bases). Looked up from germline, CDR1 is SQVTM and CDR2 is ANQGSEA. The CDR3 is made up of 13 amino acids. The V end was cut by 4 bases, the J end by 2 bases, with 9 bases between. The DNA for the CDR3 is TGCAGCGTTGCCGGCGGGACCTACAATGAGCAGTTCTTC. Its protein product is CSVAGGTYNEQFF.